Below are 15 T cell receptor beta chains sequenced from a single sample in a study of T cell clones after liver transplantation. Clones were read by immunoSEQ multiplex PCR, and TCRdb kept only the in-frame ones, dropping some. Altogether 53,000 or so clones are present, 84% being singletons, with the ten largest covering 8% to 9.5%. The input for sequencing was CD4+ T cells from blood, taken before liver transplant. All receptors derive from a human donor who received a liver transplant.

The gene calls are TRBV4-3 and TRBJ1-5; no clear D gene. This CDR3 comprises 16 residues. Germline assignment: CDR1 LGHNA and CDR2 YSLEER. V shed 0 bases and J shed 3 bases, with 12 bases lying between them. This chain's CDR3 is CASSQDLGWDNQPQHF. CDR3 sequence (DNA): TGCGCCAGCAGCCAAGATCTGGGGTGGGACAATCAGCCCCAGCATTTT.

V is TRBV7-2 and J is TRBJ2-1; 7 bases are shared with TRBD1. This CDR3 is built from 16 residues. V lost 4 bases to trimming and J lost 2 bases; unmatched junction nucleotides: 8. CDR1 and CDR2 (germline): SGHTA, FQGNSA. The CDR3 region has the DNA TGTGCCAGCAGCTCTTCCGGGACAGAGACCTACAATGAGCAGTTCTTC. Protein product: CASSSSGTETYNEQFF.

This clone appeared a single time. The chain couples TRBV4-1 to TRBJ1-2; 9 positions match TRBD1. CDR1 MGHRA and CDR2 YSYEKL come from the germline V gene. The CDR3 totals 14 residues. V lost 4 bases and J lost 10; bases outside the gene matches: 10. CDR3 nucleotide sequence: TGCGCCAGCAGCCGATCAAGGACAGGGGAGGCCTACACCTTC. As protein: CASSRSRTGEAYTF.

This clone was counted a single time. This rearrangement joins TRBV9 to TRBJ2-2; no definite D call. The germline CDR1 and CDR2 sequences are SGDLS and YYNGEE. V was clipped by 4 bases and J by 4 bases, with 11 bases between them. The CDR3 sequence is 14 residues long. The CDR3 protein is CASSPKSSTGELFF. The CDR3 DNA reads as TGTGCCAGCAGCCCTAAGTCGAGCACCGGGGAGCTGTTTTTT.

This clone has just one count. The chain links TRBV4-2 to TRBJ2-7; D not resolved. Germline V gene data show CDR1 as LGHNA and CDR2 as YNFKEQ. The CDR3 consists of 16 residues. Deletions cut 0 bases from V and 7 bases from J, with 19 bases between. CDR3 nucleotides: TGTGCCAGCAGCCAAGAGAACACGGGCAACGCTCGGGAGCAGTACTTC. Translating it yields CASSQENTGNAREQYF.

For the CDR3, the DNA is TGTGCCGCCCTTTCCCGGGCTGCGAACACTGAAGCTTTCTTT. Its translation is CAALSRAANTEAFF. This chain uses TRBV6-5 with TRBJ1-1; D unresolved. Between the trimmed V and J ends, which lost 11 bases and 1 base, there was a span of 17 bases. The germline V gene encodes CDR1 MNHEY and CDR2 SVGAGI. The CDR3 contains 14 residues.

The chain carries TRBV7-9 and TRBJ1-6, with D possibly being TRBD1 (5 bases). Trimming shortened V by 7 bases and J by 10 bases, and 14 bases separated the two germline ends. Germline lookup yields CDR1 SEHNR and CDR2 FQNEAQ (reference sequence). This CDR3 has 13 residues. The chain's CDR3 is CASNDGGRSPLHF. DNA for the CDR3: TGTGCCAGCAACGACGGGGGGAGGTCACCCCTCCACTTT.

The chain links TRBV6-1 to TRBJ2-3; 7 bases map to TRBD1. The J segment lost 5 bases and the V segment lost 10 bases, leaving 12 bases of the junction unmatched. The CDR3 covers 14 residues. The V gene's germline CDR1 is MNHNS and CDR2 SASEGT. The CDR3 is CATRQTGLGDTQYF. CDR3 DNA sequence: TGTGCCACCAGGCAGACAGGGCTAGGAGATACGCAGTATTTT.

The chain joins TRBV11-2 to TRBJ1-4; 9 bases match TRBD1. Germline CDR1 and CDR2: SGHAT and FQNNGV. The CDR3 covers 13 residues. V was pared by 8 bases and J by 6 bases, with 4 bases of the junction left unmatched. The CDR3 DNA is TGTGCCAGCGAAAGGGACAGGGATGAAAAACTGTTTTTT. Translating gives CASERDRDEKLFF.

V gene TRBV6-5 combines with J gene TRBJ2-5; D uncertain. Germline CDR1 is MNHEY and CDR2 is SVGAGI. Trimming removed 2 bases at V and 4 bases at J, with 2 bases between. The CDR3 has 11 amino acids. CDR3 sequence reads: CASSYAETQYF. DNA of the CDR3: TGTGCCAGCAGTTACGCAGAGACCCAGTACTTC.

The chain joins TRBV7-2 to TRBJ2-1; D possibly corresponds to TRBD1 (9 bases). CDR1 and CDR2 from the germline V gene are SGHTA and FQGNSA. Trimming removed 6 bases from V and 5 bases from J, with 23 bases in between. CDR3 length equals 17 residues. In DNA form, the CDR3 reads TGTGCCAGCAGACAGGGGGCTTTAGCGGGGTTCGACAATGAGCAGTTCTTC. Protein product: CASRQGALAGFDNEQFF.

This clone was counted only a few times. The chain has TRBV29-1 and TRBJ2-1; 10 bases are a match to TRBD2. V lost 2 bases to trimming and J lost 6 bases; unmatched junction nucleotides: 7. The CDR3 is made up of 15 amino acids. Germline V lookup: CDR1 SQVTM, CDR2 ANQGSEA. The CDR3 coding sequence is TGCAGCGTTGAAAAGAGCGGGGGGGCTGGCAATGAGCAGTTCTTC. It encodes CSVEKSGGAGNEQFF.

This sequence joins TRBV19 and TRBJ2-2; 7 bases are a match to TRBD1. This CDR3 region has 16 residues. CDR1 and CDR2 from the germline V gene are LNHDA and SQIVND (reference sequence). Trimming took 5 bases from V and 4 from J; bases not matched to a gene: 10. The CDR3 DNA is TGTGCCAGTAGTCCCATAGGGACAGACCTCACCGGGGAGCTGTTTTTT. Translation gives CASSPIGTDLTGELFF.

This chain connects TRBV28 to TRBJ2-7, with a weak D call TRBD2 (6 bases). Trimming took 6 bases from V and 0 from J, leaving 15 bases between them. Germline V lookup: CDR1 MDHEN, CDR2 SYDVKM. CDR3 length equals 15 residues. The CDR3 DNA follows: TGTGCCAGCAGCATCGGGGGACGGAGCTCCTACGAGCAGTACTTC. Translating it yields CASSIGGRSSYEQYF. Together with reference TRBV28 and TRBJ2-7, the CDR3 gives the full variable domain: DVKVTQSSRYLVKRTGEKVFLECVQDMDHENMFWYRQDPGLGLRLIYFSYDVKMKEKGDIPEGYSVSREKKERFSLILESASTNQTSMYLCASSIGGRSSYEQYFGPGTRLTVT.

This rearrangement joins TRBV5-1 to TRBJ2-7; 7 nucleotides line up with TRBD1. With V trimmed by 4 bases and J by 6 bases, 16 bases remained unmatched. Germline values: CDR1 SGHRS, CDR2 YFSETQ. This CDR3 has 16 amino acids. The CDR3 here is CASSPTTSDRTAEQYF. Here the CDR3 DNA reads TGCGCCAGCAGCCCTACGACTTCGGACAGGACCGCCGAGCAGTACTTC.